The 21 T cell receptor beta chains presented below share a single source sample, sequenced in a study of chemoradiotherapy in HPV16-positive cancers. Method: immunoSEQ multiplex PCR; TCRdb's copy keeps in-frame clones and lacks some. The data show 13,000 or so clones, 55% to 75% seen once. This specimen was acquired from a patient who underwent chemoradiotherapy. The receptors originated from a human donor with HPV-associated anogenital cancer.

The CDR3 DNA is TGTGCCAGCAGTAAACCGGGGGTGGAGACCCAGTACTTC. It codes for CASSKPGVETQYF. The chain joins TRBV6-5 to TRBJ2-5, with D perhaps matching TRBD2 (6 bases). Germline CDR1 and CDR2: MNHEY and SVGAGI. The CDR3 consists of 13 residues. The ends were cut back, 5 bases at V and 5 bases at J, with 12 bases in the middle.

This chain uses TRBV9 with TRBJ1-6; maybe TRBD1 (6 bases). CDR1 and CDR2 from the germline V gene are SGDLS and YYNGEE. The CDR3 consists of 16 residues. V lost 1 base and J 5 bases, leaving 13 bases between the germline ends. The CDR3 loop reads CASSVLPEGDNSPLHF. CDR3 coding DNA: TGTGCCAGCAGCGTATTGCCAGAGGGGGATAATTCACCCCTCCACTTT. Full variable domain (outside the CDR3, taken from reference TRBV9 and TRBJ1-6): DSGVTQTPKHLITATGQRVTLRCSPRSGDLSVYWYQQSLDQGLQFLIQYYNGEERAKGNILERFSAQQFPDLHSELNLSSLELGDSALYFCASSVLPEGDNSPLHFGNGTRLTVT.

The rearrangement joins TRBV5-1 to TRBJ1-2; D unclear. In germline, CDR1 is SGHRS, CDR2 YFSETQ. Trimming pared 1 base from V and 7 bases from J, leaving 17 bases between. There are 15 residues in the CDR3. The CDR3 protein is CASSLSFGDTFGYTF. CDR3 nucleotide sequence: TGCGCCAGCAGCTTGTCTTTCGGGGATACGTTTGGCTACACCTTC.

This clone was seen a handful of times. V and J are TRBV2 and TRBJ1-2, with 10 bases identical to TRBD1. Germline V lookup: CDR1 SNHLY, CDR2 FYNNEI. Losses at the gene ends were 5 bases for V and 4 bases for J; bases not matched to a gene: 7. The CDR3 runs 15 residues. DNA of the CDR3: TGTGCCAGCAGTCCGGGACAGGGGCTTGGCTATGGCTACACCTTC. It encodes CASSPGQGLGYGYTF.

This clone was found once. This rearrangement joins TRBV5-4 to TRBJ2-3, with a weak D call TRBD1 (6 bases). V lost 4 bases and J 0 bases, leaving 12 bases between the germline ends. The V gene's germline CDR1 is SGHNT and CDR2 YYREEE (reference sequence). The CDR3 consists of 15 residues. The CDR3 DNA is TGTGCCAGCAGCGGGGGCAGCGGAAGCACAGATACGCAGTATTTT. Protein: CASSGGSGSTDTQYF.

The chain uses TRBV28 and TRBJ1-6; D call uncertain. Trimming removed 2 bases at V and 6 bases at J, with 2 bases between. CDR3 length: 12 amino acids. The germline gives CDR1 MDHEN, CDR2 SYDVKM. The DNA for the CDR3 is TGTGCCAGCAGTTTAACTAATTCACCCCTCCACTTT. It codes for CASSLTNSPLHF.

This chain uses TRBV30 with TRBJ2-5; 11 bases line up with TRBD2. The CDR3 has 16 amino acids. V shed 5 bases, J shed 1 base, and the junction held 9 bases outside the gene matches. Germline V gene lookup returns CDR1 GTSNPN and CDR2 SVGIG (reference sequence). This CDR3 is CAWGGPSGGLQETQYF. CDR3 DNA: TGTGCCTGGGGGGGCCCTAGCGGGGGGCTCCAAGAGACCCAGTACTTC.

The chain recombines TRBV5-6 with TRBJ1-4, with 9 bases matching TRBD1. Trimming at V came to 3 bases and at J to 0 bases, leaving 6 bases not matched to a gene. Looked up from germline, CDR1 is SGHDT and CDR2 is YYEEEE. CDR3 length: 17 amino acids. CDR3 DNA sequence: TGTGCCAGCAGCTGGGGGGGACAGGGCGCAACTAATGAAAAACTGTTTTTT. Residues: CASSWGGQGATNEKLFF.

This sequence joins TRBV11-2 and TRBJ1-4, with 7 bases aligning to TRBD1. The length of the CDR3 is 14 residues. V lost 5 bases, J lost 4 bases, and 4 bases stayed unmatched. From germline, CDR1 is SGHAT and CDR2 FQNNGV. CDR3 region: CASSLDRVNEKLFF. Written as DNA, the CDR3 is TGTGCCAGCAGCCTCGACAGGGTTAATGAAAAACTGTTTTTT.

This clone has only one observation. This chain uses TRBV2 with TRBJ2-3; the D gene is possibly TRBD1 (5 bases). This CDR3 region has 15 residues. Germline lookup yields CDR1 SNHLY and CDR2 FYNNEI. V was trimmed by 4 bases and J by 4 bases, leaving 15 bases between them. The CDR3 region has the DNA TGTGCCAGCAGTGTTTTAGGGGTAATCGCAGATACGCAGTATTTT. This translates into CASSVLGVIADTQYF.

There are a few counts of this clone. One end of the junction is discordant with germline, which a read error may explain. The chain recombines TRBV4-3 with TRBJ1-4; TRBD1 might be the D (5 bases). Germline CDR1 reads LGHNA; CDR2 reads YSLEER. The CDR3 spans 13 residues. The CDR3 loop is CASSQVRGVGLHF. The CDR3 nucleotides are TGCGCCAGCAGCCAAGTACGAGGAGTGGGGCTTCATTTT.

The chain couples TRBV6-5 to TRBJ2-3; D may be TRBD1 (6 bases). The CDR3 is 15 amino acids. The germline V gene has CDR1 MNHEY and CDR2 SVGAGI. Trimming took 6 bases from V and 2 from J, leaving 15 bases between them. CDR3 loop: CASSQGLEPTDTQYF. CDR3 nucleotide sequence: TGTGCCAGCAGCCAGGGGTTGGAGCCCACAGATACGCAGTATTTT.

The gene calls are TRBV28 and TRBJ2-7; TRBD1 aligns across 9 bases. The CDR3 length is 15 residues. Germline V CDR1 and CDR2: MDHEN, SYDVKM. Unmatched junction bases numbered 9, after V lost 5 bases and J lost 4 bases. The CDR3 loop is CASSTAGTGWYEQYF. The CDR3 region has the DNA TGTGCCAGCAGTACCGCCGGGACAGGGTGGTACGAGCAGTACTTC.

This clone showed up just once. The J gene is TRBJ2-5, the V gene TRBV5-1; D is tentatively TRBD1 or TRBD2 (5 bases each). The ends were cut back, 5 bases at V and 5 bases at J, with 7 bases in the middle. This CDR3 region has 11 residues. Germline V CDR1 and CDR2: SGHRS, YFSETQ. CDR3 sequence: CASSEGETQYF. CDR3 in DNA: TGCGCCAGCAGTGAGGGGGAGACCCAGTACTTC.

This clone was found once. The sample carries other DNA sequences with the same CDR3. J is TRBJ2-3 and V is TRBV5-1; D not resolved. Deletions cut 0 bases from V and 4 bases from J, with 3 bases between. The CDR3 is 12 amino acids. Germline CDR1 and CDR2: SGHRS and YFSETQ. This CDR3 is CASSLGSDTQYF. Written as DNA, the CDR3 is TGCGCCAGCAGCTTGGGCTCAGATACGCAGTATTTT.

The CDR3 here is CASRADLGTTEAFF. Here the CDR3 DNA reads TGTGCCAGCAGGGCAGATCTTGGGACAACTGAAGCTTTCTTT. The chain carries TRBV27 and TRBJ1-1; D perhaps matches TRBD1 (6 bases). This CDR3 contains 14 residues. Germline CDR1 reads MNHEY; CDR2 reads SMNVEV (reference sequence). Trimming shortened V by 6 bases and J by 5 bases, and 16 bases separated the two germline ends.

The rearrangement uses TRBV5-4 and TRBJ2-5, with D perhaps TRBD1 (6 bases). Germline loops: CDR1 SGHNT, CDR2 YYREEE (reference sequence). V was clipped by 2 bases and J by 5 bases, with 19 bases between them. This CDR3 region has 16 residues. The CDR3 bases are TGTGCCAGCAGCTTCAGGGGATCAGGACGAAGGGAGACCCAGTACTTC. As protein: CASSFRGSGRRETQYF.

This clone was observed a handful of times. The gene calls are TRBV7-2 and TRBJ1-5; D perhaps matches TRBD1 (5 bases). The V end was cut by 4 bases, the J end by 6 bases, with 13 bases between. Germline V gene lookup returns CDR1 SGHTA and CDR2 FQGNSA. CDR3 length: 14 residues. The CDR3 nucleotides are TGTGCCAGCAGCTCCCCAGGGAGTGGTCAGCCCCAGCATTTT. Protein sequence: CASSSPGSGQPQHF.

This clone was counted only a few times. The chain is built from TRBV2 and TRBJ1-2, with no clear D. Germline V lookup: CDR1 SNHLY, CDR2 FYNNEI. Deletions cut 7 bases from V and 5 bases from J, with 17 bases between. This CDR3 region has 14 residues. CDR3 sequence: CASKLSGLEYGYTF. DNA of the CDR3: TGTGCCAGCAAGTTGAGTGGGCTGGAATATGGCTACACCTTC. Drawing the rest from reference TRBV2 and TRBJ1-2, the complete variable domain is EPEVTQTPSHQVTQMGQEVILRCVPISNHLYFYWYRQILGQKVEFLVSFYNNEISEKSEIFDDQFSVERPDGSNFTLKIRSTKLEDSAMYFCASKLSGLEYGYTFGSGTRLTVV.

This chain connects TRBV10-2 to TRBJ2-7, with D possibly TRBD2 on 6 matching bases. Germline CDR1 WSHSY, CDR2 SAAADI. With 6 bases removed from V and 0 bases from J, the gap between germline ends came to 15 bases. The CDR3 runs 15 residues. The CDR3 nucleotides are TGCGCCAGCAGGGATGTTAGCGGTTACTCCTACGAGCAGTACTTC. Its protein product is CASRDVSGYSYEQYF.

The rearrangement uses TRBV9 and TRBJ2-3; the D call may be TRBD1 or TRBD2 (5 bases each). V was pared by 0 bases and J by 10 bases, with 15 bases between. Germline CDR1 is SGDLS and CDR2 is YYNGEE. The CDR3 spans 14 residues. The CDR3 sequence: CASSVELSEGPQYF. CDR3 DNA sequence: TGTGCCAGCAGCGTAGAATTGAGTGAGGGACCGCAGTATTTT.